A single sample is the source of the 26 T cell receptor beta chains below, sequenced in a study of shared clonotypes between healthy human individuals. Using immunoSEQ multiplex PCR, the repertoire was profiled, and TCRdb retains in-frame clones only, with some absent. The sample consists of approximately 530,000 clones, 90% to 97% of them appearing once. The sample consisted of naive CD4+ T cells sorted from blood. Regarding subset: CD45RA+ positively selected. The receptor set was obtained from a woman aged 25 to 39 in good health.

As concerns this clone: Other DNA sequences from this sample encode an identical CDR3 as well. J is TRBJ2-7 and V is TRBV21-1; TRBD2 is the table's D call and was not checked against the DNA. TRBV21-1 is an annotated pseudogene. The CDR3 is made up of 13 amino acids. The DNA of the CDR3 is TGTGCCAGCAGCAAAGGGAGGGGCTACGAGCAGTACTTC. This translates into CASSKGRGYEQYF.

The gene calls are TRBV19 and TRBJ2-3; a weak D match, TRBD2 (5 bases). Germline assignment: CDR1 LNHDA and CDR2 SQIVND (reference sequence). Trimming stripped 5 bases from V and 6 bases from J, with 18 bases between. The CDR3 has 15 residues. This CDR3 is CASSSSSTSLDTQYF. The CDR3, as DNA: TGTGCCAGTAGTTCCTCTTCTACTAGTCTGGATACGCAGTATTTT.

V is TRBV19 and J is TRBJ2-5; D is unresolved. Germline V gene data show CDR1 as LNHDA and CDR2 as SQIVND (reference sequence). The CDR3 loop spans 14 amino acids. V lost 3 bases, J lost 1 base, and 9 bases lay in between. CDR3 in DNA: TGTGCCAGTAGTATGCGAGGCGTCCAAGAGACCCAGTACTTC. Its translation is CASSMRGVQETQYF.

The chain links TRBV9 to TRBJ2-5; D remains unclear. V lost 0 bases and J lost 2, with 8 bases in between. Germline values: CDR1 SGDLS, CDR2 YYNGEE. The CDR3 is made up of 14 amino acids. The CDR3 nucleotides are TGTGCCAGCAGCGTAGGGAGCGAGCAAGAGACCCAGTACTTC. Protein: CASSVGSEQETQYF.

The rearrangement uses TRBV15 and TRBJ2-3; D gene unclear. Per germline, CDR1 LNHNV and CDR2 YYDKDF (reference sequence). V lost 6 bases to trimming and J lost 4 bases, with 11 bases between them. CDR3 size: 13 residues. The CDR3 DNA follows: TGTGCCACCAGTCTTACAACGTCAGATACGCAGTATTTT. Translation gives CATSLTTSDTQYF.

The V and J genes are TRBV7-9 and TRBJ2-7, with TRBD2 matching 15 bases. The CDR3 has 13 residues. CDR1 SEHNR and CDR2 FQNEAQ come from the germline V gene (reference sequence). J gave up 9 bases and V 5 bases, and 2 bases lay outside the gene matches. The CDR3 sequence: CASSRGLAGGQYF. CDR3 nucleotides: TGTGCCAGCAGCCGGGGACTAGCGGGAGGGCAGTACTTC. The full variable domain, completed using reference TRBV7-9 and TRBJ2-7, is DTGVSQNPRHKITKRGQNVTFRCDPISEHNRLYWYRQTLGQGPEFLTYFQNEAQLEKSRLLSDRFSAERPKGSFSTLEIQRTEQGDSAMYLCASSRGLAGGQYFGPGTRLTVT.

The chain combines TRBV5-1 with TRBJ2-3; a weak D match, TRBD2 (6 bases). The CDR3 spans 16 residues. Germline V lookup: CDR1 SGHRS, CDR2 YFSETQ. Trimming pared 5 bases from V and 3 bases from J, leaving 19 bases between. DNA of the CDR3: TGCGCCAGCAGGGGCCAGGCCGGGAGTATAACAGATACGCAGTATTTT. It translates to CASRGQAGSITDTQYF.

The J gene is TRBJ2-7, the V gene TRBV6-1; the D is unclear. Trimming stripped 6 bases from V and 7 bases from J, with 13 bases between. This CDR3 is 12 amino acids long. Germline V lookup: CDR1 MNHNS, CDR2 SASEGT. CDR3 in DNA: TGTGCCAGCAGACCCGGGCCGAGGGAGCAGTACTTC. Protein product: CASRPGPREQYF.

The chain employs TRBV5-1 and TRBJ1-1; D might be TRBD1 (6 bases). CDR1 is SGHRS and CDR2 is YFSETQ in the germline V gene. The CDR3 contains 15 residues. V gave up 0 bases and J gave up 2 bases, with 11 bases separating them. The CDR3, as DNA: TGCGCCAGCAGCTTGGGGCCAGGGGTAAACACTGAAGCTTTCTTT. This translates into CASSLGPGVNTEAFF. The variable domain in full, with the rest retrieved from reference TRBV5-1 and TRBJ1-1, is KAGVTQTPRYLIKTRGQQVTLSCSPISGHRSVSWYQQTPGQGLQFLFEYFSETQRNKGNFPGRFSGRQFSNSRSEMNVSTLELGDSALYLCASSLGPGVNTEAFFGQGTRLTVV.

J is TRBJ1-2 and V is TRBV2; no clear D gene. V was clipped by 0 bases and J by 4 bases, with 6 bases between them. Germline-derived CDR1 and CDR2 are SNHLY and FYNNEI. The CDR3 spans 13 residues. This CDR3 reads CASSEAHSYGYTF. The CDR3 DNA reads TGTGCCAGCAGTGAAGCCCACTCCTATGGCTACACCTTC.

CDR3 bases: TGTGCCAGCAGAGAAATGGGACTAGCGGGGGGCACCGGGGAGCTGTTTTTT. Translating it yields CASREMGLAGGTGELFF. The genes are TRBV2 and TRBJ2-2; TRBD2 matches 15 bases. CDR3 size: 17 residues. From germline, CDR1 is SNHLY and CDR2 FYNNEI. The V segment lost 6 bases and the J segment 4 bases; nucleotides outside the gene matches: 6.

J is TRBJ2-3 and V is TRBV10-1; D might be TRBD2 (6 bases). Germline lookup yields CDR1 WNHNN and CDR2 SYGVQD (reference sequence). V shed 4 bases and J shed 0 bases, with 8 bases lying between them. This CDR3 contains 14 residues. The CDR3 loop is CASSVAGSTDTQYF. In nucleotides, the CDR3 is TGCGCCAGCAGTGTGGCGGGGAGCACAGATACGCAGTATTTT.

The genes are TRBV14 and TRBJ2-3; 14 positions match TRBD2. V gave up 1 base and J gave up 4 bases; unmatched junction bases: 10. There are 19 residues in the CDR3. The germline V gene has CDR1 SGHDN and CDR2 FVKESK. DNA for the CDR3: TGTGCCAGCAGCCAAGGGGGACTAGCGGGAGAATGGCCACCAGATACGCAGTATTTT. Translation gives CASSQGGLAGEWPPDTQYF. The variable domain in full, with the rest retrieved from reference TRBV14 and TRBJ2-3, is EAGVTQFPSHSVIEKGQTVTLRCDPISGHDNLYWYRRVMGKEIKFLLHFVKESKQDESGMPNNRFLAERTGGTYSTLKVQPAELEDSGVYFCASSQGGLAGEWPPDTQYFGPGTRLTVL.

The sample holds a few counts of this clone. The chain has TRBV5-1 and TRBJ2-5; 10 bases match TRBD2. This CDR3 is 16 amino acids long. Germline-derived CDR1 and CDR2 are SGHRS and YFSETQ. V lost 3 bases to trimming and J lost 5 bases; unmatched junction nucleotides: 10. CDR3 bases: TGCGCCAGCAGCTCCTGGACTAGCGGAGGCAGGGAGACCCAGTACTTC. This sequence encodes CASSSWTSGGRETQYF. Drawing the rest from reference TRBV5-1 and TRBJ2-5, the complete variable domain is KAGVTQTPRYLIKTRGQQVTLSCSPISGHRSVSWYQQTPGQGLQFLFEYFSETQRNKGNFPGRFSGRQFSNSRSEMNVSTLELGDSALYLCASSSWTSGGRETQYFGPGTRLLVL.

The V call is TRBV2, the J call TRBJ2-2; no firm D call. Germline V lookup: CDR1 SNHLY, CDR2 FYNNEI. The CDR3 contains 12 residues. V lost 6 bases to trimming and J lost 9 bases, with 11 bases between them. The DNA of the CDR3 is TGTGCCAGCAGCCTTAGCTCCCGGGAGCTGTTTTTT. It translates to CASSLSSRELFF.

This chain links TRBV15 with TRBJ2-1; 8 bases agree with TRBD2. Per the germline V gene, CDR1 is LNHNV and CDR2 is YYDKDF (reference sequence). The ends lost 3 bases at V and 8 bases at J; junction bases unmatched: 12. The CDR3 has 16 residues. The CDR3 DNA is TGTGCCACCAGCAGGAATCAGCGGGAGACGAAATATGAGCAGTTCTTC. Its protein is CATSRNQRETKYEQFF.

The chain combines TRBV21-1 with TRBJ2-7. TRBV21-1 is labeled a pseudogene. The length of the CDR3 is 10 residues. The CDR3 sequence: CASSDYEQYF. The DNA for the CDR3 is TGTGCCAGCAGCGACTACGAGCAGTACTTC.

The V gene is TRBV28, the J gene TRBJ2-7, with 8 bases lining up with TRBD1. CDR1 and CDR2 from the germline V gene are MDHEN and SYDVKM. Losses at the gene ends were 4 bases for V and 9 bases for J; bases not matched to a gene: 8. The length of the CDR3 is 13 residues. The CDR3 region is CASSSGTGNSQYF. CDR3 in DNA: TGTGCCAGCAGTTCCGGGACAGGTAATTCGCAGTACTTC.

The V call is TRBV5-1, the J call TRBJ2-3; 10 nucleotides match TRBD1. V lost 0 bases and J lost 5; bases outside the gene matches: 6. The CDR3 is 16 amino acids. The germline V gene has CDR1 SGHRS and CDR2 YFSETQ. In nucleotides, the CDR3 is TGCGCCAGCAGCTTGGAGGGACAGGGGTCAGGAGATACGCAGTATTTT. It codes for CASSLEGQGSGDTQYF. The complete variable domain, with remaining parts taken from reference TRBV5-1 and TRBJ2-3, reads KAGVTQTPRYLIKTRGQQVTLSCSPISGHRSVSWYQQTPGQGLQFLFEYFSETQRNKGNFPGRFSGRQFSNSRSEMNVSTLELGDSALYLCASSLEGQGSGDTQYFGPGTRLTVL.

The rearrangement uses TRBV6-1 and TRBJ1-2; D remains ambiguous. This CDR3 has 15 amino acids. Trimming cost V 3 bases and J 2 bases, with 13 bases left between them. In germline, CDR1 is MNHNS, CDR2 SASEGT. This chain's CDR3 is CASSDDPGINYGYTF. CDR3 nucleotide sequence: TGTGCCAGCAGTGACGATCCCGGAATAAACTATGGCTACACCTTC.

J is TRBJ1-1 and V is TRBV5-1; possible D gene TRBD1, 5 bases. The CDR3 covers 14 residues. The germline V gene has CDR1 SGHRS and CDR2 YFSETQ. V lost 5 bases and J lost 4, with 15 bases in between. The CDR3 DNA follows: TGCGCCAGCAGTTCACCCGGGGGGAGCACTGAAGCTTTCTTT. This codes for CASSSPGGSTEAFF. Combining the CDR3 with reference TRBV5-1 and TRBJ1-1 gives the whole variable domain KAGVTQTPRYLIKTRGQQVTLSCSPISGHRSVSWYQQTPGQGLQFLFEYFSETQRNKGNFPGRFSGRQFSNSRSEMNVSTLELGDSALYLCASSSPGGSTEAFFGQGTRLTVV.

The V gene is TRBV10-1, the J gene TRBJ1-5; perhaps TRBD1 as D (6 bases). The germline CDR1 and CDR2 sequences are WNHNN and SYGVQD (reference sequence). The CDR3 runs 14 residues. The ends were cut back, 0 bases at V and 6 bases at J, with 9 bases in the middle. Here the CDR3 reads CASSESGGGQPQHF. Here the CDR3 DNA reads TGCGCCAGCAGTGAGTCCGGGGGCGGTCAGCCCCAGCATTTT.

V is TRBV28 and J is TRBJ2-7, with D perhaps TRBD1 or TRBD2 (5 bases each). The germline gives CDR1 MDHEN, CDR2 SYDVKM. The CDR3 length is 14 residues. Trimming removed 2 bases from V and 5 bases from J, with 13 bases in between. In nucleotides, the CDR3 is TGTGCCAGCAGTTTAGAGGGGCGTCGCCACGAGCAGTACTTC. Protein: CASSLEGRRHEQYF.

This chain connects TRBV7-9 to TRBJ2-6; D gene uncertain. The germline CDR1 and CDR2 sequences are SEHNR and FQNEAQ (reference sequence). The CDR3 is 14 residues long. Trimming pared 8 bases from V and 1 base from J, leaving 9 bases between. The CDR3 nucleotides read TGTGCCAGCGCCTTCGGGTCTGGGGCCAACGTCCTGACTTTC. This encodes CASAFGSGANVLTF. The full variable domain, rest sourced from reference TRBV7-9 and TRBJ2-6, is DTGVSQNPRHKITKRGQNVTFRCDPISEHNRLYWYRQTLGQGPEFLTYFQNEAQLEKSRLLSDRFSAERPKGSFSTLEIQRTEQGDSAMYLCASAFGSGANVLTFGAGSRLTVL.

The chain combines TRBV14 with TRBJ2-5, with TRBD2 matching over 14 bases. This CDR3 region has 19 residues. The V gene end was trimmed by 1 base and the J gene end by 4 bases; junction bases not matched to a gene: 11. Germline lookup yields CDR1 SGHDN and CDR2 FVKESK. CDR3 nucleotide sequence: TGTGCCAGCAGCCAAGGAGGACTAGCGGGAGGTTTTTTTCGAGAGACCCAGTACTTC. This encodes CASSQGGLAGGFFRETQYF.

J is TRBJ1-1 and V is TRBV5-1; weak D call: TRBD1 (5 bases). Trimming removed 6 bases from V and 0 bases from J, with 12 bases in between. The CDR3 contains 14 residues. Germline V CDR1 and CDR2: SGHRS, YFSETQ. The chain's CDR3 is CASTPAGVNTEAFF. The CDR3 DNA reads TGCGCCAGCACTCCCGCGGGGGTGAACACTGAAGCTTTCTTT.